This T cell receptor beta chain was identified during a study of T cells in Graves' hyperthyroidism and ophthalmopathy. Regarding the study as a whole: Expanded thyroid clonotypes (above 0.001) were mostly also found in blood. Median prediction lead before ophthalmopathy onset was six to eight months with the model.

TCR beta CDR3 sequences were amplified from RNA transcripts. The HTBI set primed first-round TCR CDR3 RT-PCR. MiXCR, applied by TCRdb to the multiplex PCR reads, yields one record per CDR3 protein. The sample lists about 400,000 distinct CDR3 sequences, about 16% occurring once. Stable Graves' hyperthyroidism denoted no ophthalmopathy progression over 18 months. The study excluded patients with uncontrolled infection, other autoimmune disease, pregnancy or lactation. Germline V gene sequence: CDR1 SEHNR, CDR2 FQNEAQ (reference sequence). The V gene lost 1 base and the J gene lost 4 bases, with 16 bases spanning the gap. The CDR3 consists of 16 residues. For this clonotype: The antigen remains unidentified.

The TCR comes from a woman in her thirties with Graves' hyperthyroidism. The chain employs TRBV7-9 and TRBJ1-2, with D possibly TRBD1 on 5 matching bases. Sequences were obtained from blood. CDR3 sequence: CASSLGPGTGIYGYTF. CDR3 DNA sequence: TGTGCCAGCAGCTTAGGACCCGGGACGGGGATCTATGGCTACACCTTC.